These 9 T cell receptor beta chains were all obtained from the same sample, sequenced in a study of beta chain features in type 1 diabetes. Broader study findings: Patients with Type 1 diabetes showed moderately but significantly shorter TCRB CDR3s in all four CD4+ subsets.

The study reverse transcribed the entire isolated RNA, so it sequenced expressed TCRB transcripts. Clones were read by immunoSEQ multiplex PCR, and TCRdb kept only the in-frame ones, dropping some. Here the sample spans roughly 730,000 clones, over 10% being singletons. No antigen has been assigned to these receptors. The sequenced sample was naive CD4+ T cells from blood. The receptor set was obtained from a man between 18 and 29 years old with type 1 diabetes.

The chain links TRBV5-4 to TRBJ1-5, with D perhaps matching TRBD1 (6 bases). Germline V lookup: CDR1 SGHNT, CDR2 YYREEE (reference sequence). The CDR3 extends over 16 amino acids. V lost 0 bases to trimming and J lost 10 bases, with 20 bases between them. This CDR3 is CASSLGQGQGSEPQHF. The CDR3 region has the DNA TGTGCCAGCAGCTTGGGGCAGGGGCAAGGGTCGGAACCCCAGCATTTT.

The chain employs TRBV28 and TRBJ1-3; D is unclear. V was pared by 7 bases and J by 4 bases, with 14 bases between. CDR3 length: 14 residues. Germline lookup yields CDR1 MDHEN and CDR2 SYDVKM. The CDR3 DNA follows: TGTGCCAGCATCGAGAGAGGGCCCGGAAACACCATATATTTT. Translated: CASIERGPGNTIYF.

This clone turned up a few times. J is TRBJ1-4 and V is TRBV7-8, with 7 bases aligning to TRBD1. Germline V gene sequence: CDR1 SGHVS, CDR2 FQNEAQ. This CDR3 comprises 14 residues. Unmatched junction bases numbered 5, after V lost 5 bases and J lost 5 bases. The CDR3 is CASSVPGQNEKLFF. DNA for the CDR3: TGTGCCAGCAGCGTTCCGGGACAGAATGAAAAACTGTTTTTT.

For this clone: The sample contains more than one DNA sequence encoding this CDR3. J is TRBJ2-3 and V is TRBV6-1; unclear D gene. Trimming stripped 0 bases from V and 6 bases from J, with 4 bases between. The CDR3 sequence is 12 residues long. Germline V gives CDR1 MNHNS, CDR2 SASEGT. In nucleotides, the CDR3 is TGTGCCAGCAGTGAAGCGGCGGATACGCAGTATTTT. Its protein product is CASSEAADTQYF.

The chain couples TRBV10-3 to TRBJ1-1, with a weak D call TRBD1 (5 bases). Per germline, CDR1 ENHRY and CDR2 SYGVKD. The V end was cut by 6 bases, the J end by 6 bases, with 11 bases between. The CDR3 length is 12 residues. CDR3 loop: CAIRGQLAEAFF. The CDR3 bases are TGTGCCATCAGAGGACAACTGGCTGAAGCTTTCTTT.

This clone occurred a few times. This chain links TRBV30 with TRBJ1-2; D gene ambiguous. With 0 bases removed from V and 0 bases from J, the gap between germline ends came to 11 bases. There are 15 residues in the CDR3. In germline, CDR1 is GTSNPN, CDR2 SVGIG (reference sequence). The CDR3, as DNA: TGTGCCTGGAGTGTACCCGGGCGAGCTAACTATGGCTACACCTTC. Its protein is CAWSVPGRANYGYTF.

This clone was counted between two and nine times. The rearrangement joins TRBV29-1 to TRBJ2-1, with D perhaps TRBD1 or TRBD2 (5 bases each). V dropped 4 bases and J dropped 0 bases, with 16 bases sitting between them. CDR3 length equals 16 residues. Germline loops: CDR1 SQVTM, CDR2 ANQGSEA. The DNA for the CDR3 is TGCAGCGTTGGGGACCCCAATATGGGCTCCTACAATGAGCAGTTCTTC. Protein: CSVGDPNMGSYNEQFF.

The chain carries TRBV25-1 and TRBJ1-1, with D unresolved. The CDR3 is made up of 14 amino acids. V was shortened by 2 bases and J by 0 bases, with 7 bases between the two germline ends. Germline CDR1 reads MGHDK; CDR2 reads SYGVNS. CDR3 in amino acids: CASSEGVLNTEAFF. CDR3 DNA: TGTGCCAGCAGTGAAGGAGTATTGAACACTGAAGCTTTCTTT.

This sequence joins TRBV18 and TRBJ1-5; TRBD1 matches 7 bases. Germline V gene lookup returns CDR1 KGHSH and CDR2 LQKENI. J was trimmed by 3 bases and V by 6 bases; bases with no gene match: 2. CDR3 length: 13 amino acids. The CDR3 DNA follows: TGTGCCAGCTCTACAGGGGACAATCAGCCCCAGCATTTT. Translating gives CASSTGDNQPQHF. Based on the CDR3 plus reference TRBV18 and TRBJ1-5, the full variable domain is NAGVMQNPRHLVRRRGQEARLRCSPMKGHSHVYWYRQLPEEGLKFMVYLQKENIIDESGMPKERFSAEFPKEGPSILRIQQVVRGDSAAYFCASSTGDNQPQHFGDGTRLSIL.